This T cell receptor (beta chain) was identified in a study of T cell repertoires in cytomegalovirus infection. Study summary: Shared public TCR beta signatures pointed to both CMV infection and a matching HLA type.

TCRdb ran MiXCR on the reads and lists one entry per CDR3 protein. This repertoire shows 150,000 or so distinct CDR3 sequences, around 24% found once; its top ten account for approximately 11%. A note on this clonotype: Antigen specificity is unknown. It may be a read error: a sequence one base away is much more abundant.

V trimming: 6 bases; J trimming: 5 bases; junction bases outside the gene matches: 10. This CDR3 contains 17 residues. CDR1 is MDHEN and CDR2 is SYDVKM in the germline V gene. Broader study findings: In two of eight donors, the top clonotype was HLA-C-restricted CMV-specific. The cumulative frequency of public TCR beta families distinguished individuals who carried CMV together with the relevant HLA.

This TCR came from a human donor in good health (CMV status not recorded). Some clones in this sample may be carry-over from other donors' samples. V and J are TRBV28 and TRBJ2-7; 16 bases agree with TRBD2. Source material: PBMCs. The CDR3 region is CASSYDGTSGRDDEQYF. In DNA form, the CDR3 reads TGTGCCAGCAGCTACGACGGGACTAGCGGGAGGGATGACGAGCAGTACTTC.